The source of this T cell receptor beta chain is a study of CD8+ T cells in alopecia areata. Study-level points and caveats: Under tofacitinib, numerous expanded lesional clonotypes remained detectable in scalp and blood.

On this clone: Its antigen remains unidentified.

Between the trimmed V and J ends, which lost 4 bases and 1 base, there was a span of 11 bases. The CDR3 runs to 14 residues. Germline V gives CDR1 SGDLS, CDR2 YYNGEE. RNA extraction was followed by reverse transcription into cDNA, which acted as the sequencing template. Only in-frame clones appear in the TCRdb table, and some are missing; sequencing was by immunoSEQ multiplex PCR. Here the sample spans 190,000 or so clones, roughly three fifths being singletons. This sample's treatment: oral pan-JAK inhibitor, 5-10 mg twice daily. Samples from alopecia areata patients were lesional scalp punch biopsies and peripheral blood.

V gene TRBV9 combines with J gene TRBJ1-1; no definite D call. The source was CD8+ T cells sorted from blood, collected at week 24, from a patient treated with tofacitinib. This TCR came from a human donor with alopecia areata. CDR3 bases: TGTGCCAGCAGCCCCGCGCAAGGGAACACTGAAGCTTTCTTT. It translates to CASSPAQGNTEAFF.